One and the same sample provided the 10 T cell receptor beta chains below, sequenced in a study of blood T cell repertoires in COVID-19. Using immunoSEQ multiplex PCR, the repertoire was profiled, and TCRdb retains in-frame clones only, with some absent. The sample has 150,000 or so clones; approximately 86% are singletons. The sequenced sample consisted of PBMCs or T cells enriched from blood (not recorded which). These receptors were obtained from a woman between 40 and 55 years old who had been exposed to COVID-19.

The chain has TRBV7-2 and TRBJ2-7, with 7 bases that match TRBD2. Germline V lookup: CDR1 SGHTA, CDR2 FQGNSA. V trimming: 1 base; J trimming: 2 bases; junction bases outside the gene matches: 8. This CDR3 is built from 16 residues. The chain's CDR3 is CASSLGRAGDTYEQYF. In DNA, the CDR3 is TGTGCCAGCAGCTTAGGGCGGGCGGGAGATACCTACGAGCAGTACTTC.

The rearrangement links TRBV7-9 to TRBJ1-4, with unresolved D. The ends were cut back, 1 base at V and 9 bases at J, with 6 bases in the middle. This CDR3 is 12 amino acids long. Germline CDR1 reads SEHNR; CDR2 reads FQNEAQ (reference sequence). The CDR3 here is CASSLENKKLFF. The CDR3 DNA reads TGTGCCAGCAGCTTAGAAAATAAAAAACTGTTTTTT.

The CDR3 protein is CASSEQGISNQPQHF. The CDR3 DNA reads TGTGCCAGTAGTGAACAGGGAATCAGCAATCAGCCCCAGCATTTT. The V and J genes are TRBV19 and TRBJ1-5; possibly TRBD1 for D (6 bases). This CDR3 contains 15 residues. CDR1 and CDR2 (germline): LNHDA, SQIVND (reference sequence). Deletions cut 5 bases from V and 1 base from J, with 12 bases between.

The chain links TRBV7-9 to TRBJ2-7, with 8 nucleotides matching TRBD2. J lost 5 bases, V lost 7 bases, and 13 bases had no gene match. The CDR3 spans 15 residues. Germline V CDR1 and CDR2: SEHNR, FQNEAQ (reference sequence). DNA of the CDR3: TGTGCCAGCACCTCCTCGGGCGGGAGGTACCACGAGCAGTACTTC. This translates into CASTSSGGRYHEQYF.

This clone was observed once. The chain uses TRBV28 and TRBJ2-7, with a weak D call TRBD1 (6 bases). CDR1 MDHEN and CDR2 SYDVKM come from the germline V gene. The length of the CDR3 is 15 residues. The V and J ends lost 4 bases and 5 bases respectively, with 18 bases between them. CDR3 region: CASSSQGQLKDEQYF. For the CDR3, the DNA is TGTGCCAGCAGTTCTCAAGGACAGTTAAAGGACGAGCAGTACTTC.

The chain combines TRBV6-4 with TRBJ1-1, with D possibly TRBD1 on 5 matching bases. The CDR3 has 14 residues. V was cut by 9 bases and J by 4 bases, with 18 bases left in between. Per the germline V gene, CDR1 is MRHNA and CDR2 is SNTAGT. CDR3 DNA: TGTGCCAGGGGGAGGCGGGGCTATGGCACTGAAGCTTTCTTT. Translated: CARGRRGYGTEAFF.

The CDR3, as DNA: TGTGCCAGCAGTCTGACAGGGGGCTGGGGCTACACCTTC. Protein product: CASSLTGGWGYTF. This chain connects TRBV12-3 or TRBV12-4 to TRBJ1-2; 10 bases match TRBD1. CDR3 size: 13 residues. After removal of 5 bases from V and 8 bases from J, the junction contained 5 bases not matched to a gene.

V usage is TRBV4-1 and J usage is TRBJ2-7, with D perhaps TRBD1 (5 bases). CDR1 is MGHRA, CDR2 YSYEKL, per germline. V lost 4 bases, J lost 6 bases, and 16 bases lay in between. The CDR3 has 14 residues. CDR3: CASSLKQAGGEQYF. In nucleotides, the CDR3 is TGCGCCAGCAGCCTAAAACAGGCCGGCGGCGAGCAGTACTTC.

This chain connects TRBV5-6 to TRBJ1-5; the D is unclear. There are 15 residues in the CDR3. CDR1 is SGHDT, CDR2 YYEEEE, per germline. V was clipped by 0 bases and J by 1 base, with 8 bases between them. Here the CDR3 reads CASSLDSLSNQPQHF. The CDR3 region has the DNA TGTGCCAGCAGCTTGGACAGTCTGAGCAATCAGCCCCAGCATTTT.

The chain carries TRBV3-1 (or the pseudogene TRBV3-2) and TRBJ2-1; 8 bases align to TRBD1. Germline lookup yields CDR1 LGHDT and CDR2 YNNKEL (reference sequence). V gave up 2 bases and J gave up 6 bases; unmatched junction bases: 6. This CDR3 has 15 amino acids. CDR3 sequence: CASSQRPGQVNEQFF. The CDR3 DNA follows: TGTGCCAGCAGCCAAAGACCGGGACAGGTCAATGAGCAGTTCTTC.